This T cell receptor beta chain is from a study of blood T cell repertoires in COVID-19. Of note for this clone: Other DNA sequences from this sample encode an identical CDR3 as well.

The assay was immunoSEQ multiplex PCR, and TCRdb's table has in-frame clones only and misses some. The sample records about 120,000 clones, approximately 81% being singletons. The TCR was taken from a man aged 35 to 55 with acute or convalescent COVID-19. Sequencing was done on a sample of peripheral blood.

CDR3 in amino acids: CASSYSGGYGYTF. For the CDR3, the DNA is TGTGCCAGCAGTTACTCGGGAGGCTATGGCTACACCTTC. The chain has TRBV6-2 or TRBV6-3 and TRBJ1-2, with no clear D. The germline V and J ends were trimmed by 0 bases and 4 bases, with 6 bases remaining between them. The CDR3 loop spans 13 amino acids. Germline CDR1 reads MNHEY; CDR2 reads SVGEGT.